This T cell receptor (beta chain) is drawn from a study of T-cell memory formation after mild COVID-19. cDNA libraries for TCR alpha and TCR beta, carrying sample barcodes and UMIs, came from 5'RACE with constant-segment primers. TCRdb re-called the 5' RACE reads through MiXCR, storing one row per CDR3 protein. Here the sample spans 350,000 to 500,000 distinct CDR3 sequences, about a sixth being singletons. The CDR3 loop spans 13 amino acids. Germline lookup yields CDR1 LGHNA and CDR2 YSLEER. The ends were cut back, 4 bases at V and 7 bases at J, with 12 bases in the middle. Findings of the study overall: Largely, contracting CD4+ clones fell within CM and EM, and contracting CD8+ clones within EMRA. Some clones that responded were present in memory (sampled pre-infection), which suggests cross-reactive memory joined. Day 15 to 85 contracting clones showed balanced CD4/CD8; day 15 to 37 expanders favored CD4+.

About this clonotype itself: Antigen specificity is unknown.

The chain links TRBV4-3 to TRBJ2-3, with a possible D match to TRBD1 (6 bases). Specimen: PBMCs or a T cell subset sorted from them (not recorded which). The sequence was obtained from a man between 18 and 35 years old who had mild COVID-19 (a few samples of this study predate the infection). Cell type and time point are not known. In DNA form, the CDR3 reads TGCGCCAGCAGCCTAGCAGGGGACCATACGCAGTATTTT. The encoded protein is CASSLAGDHTQYF.